Listed below are T cell receptor beta chains from one sample, sequenced in a study of early T cells in non-severe SARS-CoV-2 infection. TCRdb processed the 5' RACE reads anew with MiXCR; each CDR3 protein has one entry. The sample holds some 31,000 distinct CDR3 sequences; more than 4.5% are singletons and the top ten take 5% to 5.5%. The sequenced sample consisted of whole blood. These receptors originate from an adult who was a healthcare worker with PCR-confirmed SARS-CoV-2 infection or an uninfected control (not recorded which). Each CDR3 is given with its conserved first and last residue. A D gene is named only where the DNA matches it firmly. A row's size may be missing; if present it is once, few, many or a size class.

many,TRBJ2-5,TRBV7-3,20,.,CASSLTGTLIRENYQETQYF,TGTGCCAGCAGCTTAACCGGCACGTTGATCAGGGAGAACTACCAAGAGACCCAGTACTTC
many,TRBJ2-5,TRBV6-1,16,TRBD2,CASSSPISGSGETQYF,TGTGCCAGCAGTTCCCCGATTAGCGGGAGTGGCGAGACCCAGTACTTC
many,TRBJ2-3,TRBV4-3,16,.,CASSPHIVQGADTQYF,TGCGCCAGCAGCCCCCATATAGTGCAGGGAGCAGATACGCAGTATTTT
.,TRBJ1-2,TRBV25-1,15,TRBD1,CASSFPGQGDNGYTF,TGTGCCAGCAGTTTCCCGGGACAGGGAGATAATGGCTACACCTTC
.,TRBJ2-1,TRBV18,17,.,CASSPADIWSSYNEQFF,TGTGCCAGCTCACCAGCCGACATCTGGAGCTCCTACAATGAGCAGTTCTTC
few,TRBJ1-2,TRBV24-1,16,.,CATSAGEGVAYYGYTF,TGTGCCACCAGTGCCGGCGAAGGGGTGGCCTACTATGGCTACACCTTC
many,TRBJ2-7,TRBV18,13,.,CASSPPTSYEQYF,TGTGCCAGCTCACCACCCACTTCCTACGAGCAGTACTTC
many,TRBJ1-5,TRBV3-1,15,TRBD1,CASSQQTGQGQPQHF,TGTGCCAGCAGCCAACAGACAGGACAGGGTCAGCCCCAGCATTTT
many,TRBJ1-2,TRBV7-8,19,TRBD1,CASSSLPKGQGLTGYGYTF,TGTGCCAGCAGCTCCCTCCCGAAGGGACAGGGGTTAACCGGCTATGGCTACACCTTC
many,TRBJ1-2,TRBV6-2/TRBV6-3,13,.,CASRRQANYGYTF,TGTGCCAGCCGGAGACAGGCCAACTATGGCTACACCTTC
many,TRBJ1-1,TRBV7-9,16,TRBD1,CASSLGRTGGETEAFF,TGTGCCAGCAGCTTAGGGAGGACAGGCGGAGAGACTGAAGCTTTCTTT
many,TRBJ1-1,TRBV14,13,.,CASSRGGRTEAFF,TGTGCCAGCAGTCGAGGCGGGCGGACTGAAGCTTTCTTT
many,TRBJ2-4,TRBV5-5,15,.,CASSLDSAGSNIQYF,TGTGCCAGCAGCTTGGACTCCGCCGGATCAAACATTCAGTACTTC
many,TRBJ2-1,TRBV7-2,16,TRBD2,CASSQGLAGSYNEQFF,TGTGCCAGCAGCCAGGGACTAGCGGGAAGTTACAATGAGCAGTTCTTC
few,TRBJ2-2,TRBV5-1,14,.,CASNQLANTGELFF,TGCGCCAGCAACCAACTAGCCAACACCGGGGAGCTGTTTTTT
.,TRBJ2-3,TRBV4-2,17,TRBD2,CASSQMTSGRSTDTQYF,TGTGCCAGCAGCCAAATGACTAGCGGGAGGAGTACAGATACGCAGTATTTT
.,TRBJ2-3,TRBV7-2,14,.,CASSLAGLTDTQYF,TGTGCCAGCAGCTTAGCGGGACTCACAGATACGCAGTATTTT
.,TRBJ2-3,TRBV28,17,.,CASSLPAQGIWADTQYF,TGTGCCAGCAGTTTACCTGCACAGGGTATATGGGCAGATACGCAGTATTTT
.,TRBJ2-5,TRBV7-8,15,.,CASSLARGVGETQYF,TGTGCCAGCAGCTTAGCGCGTGGGGTGGGAGAGACCCAGTACTTC
many,TRBJ2-7,TRBV28,16,TRBD2,CASSSPRSGTSYEQYF,TGTGCCAGCAGTTCACCACGGAGCGGGACCTCCTACGAGCAGTACTTC
few,TRBJ2-5,TRBV11-3,14,TRBD1,CASSLEGGMETQYF,TGTGCCAGCAGCTTAGAAGGGGGCATGGAGACCCAGTACTTC
.,TRBJ2-3,TRBV7-8,18,TRBD2,CASSRYPGTSGRTDTQYF,TGTGCCAGCAGCCGCTACCCCGGGACTAGCGGCCGCACAGATACGCAGTATTTT
many,TRBJ2-7,TRBV7-8,14,.,CASSLRRDNYEQYF,TGTGCCAGCAGCCTCCGGCGGGACAACTACGAGCAGTACTTC
medium-sized,TRBJ1-2,TRBV10-1,13,TRBD1,CASSPQGNYGYTF,TGCGCCAGCAGTCCACAGGGGAACTATGGCTACACCTTC
few,TRBJ1-2,TRBV6-5,16,.,CASSYTRQGRSSGYTF,TGTGCCAGCAGTTACACAAGGCAGGGAAGATCAAGCGGCTACACCTTC
.,TRBJ2-5,TRBV3-1,14,TRBD1,CASSLQGVQETQYF,TGTGCCAGCAGCCTACAGGGGGTCCAAGAGACCCAGTACTTC
many,TRBJ2-5,TRBV30,16,TRBD1,CAWRSSGRGYQETQYF,TGTGCCTGGAGGAGTAGTGGCAGGGGGTACCAAGAGACCCAGTACTTC
many,TRBJ1-1,TRBV20-1,13,.,CSASRKGYTEAFF,TGCAGTGCTAGTAGGAAGGGGTACACTGAAGCTTTCTTT
few,TRBJ2-1,TRBV10-3,15,.,CAISEPGIPYNEQFF,TGTGCCATCAGTGAGCCAGGGATCCCCTACAATGAGCAGTTCTTC
.,TRBJ2-2,TRBV7-8,12,.,CASSSKAGELFF,TGTGCCAGCAGCTCCAAGGCCGGGGAGCTGTTTTTT
many,TRBJ2-3,TRBV2,16,.,CASSAWIGSRTDTQYF,TGTGCCAGCAGTGCATGGATTGGGTCCCGCACAGATACGCAGTATTTT
many,TRBJ2-7,TRBV30,14,TRBD2,CAWRLTSGPYEQYF,TGTGCCTGGAGGCTGACTAGCGGGCCCTACGAGCAGTACTTC
many,TRBJ2-2,TRBV9,15,.,CASSVVQANTGELFF,TGTGCCAGCAGCGTAGTGCAGGCCAACACCGGGGAGCTGTTTTTT
many,TRBJ2-7,TRBV20-1,13,.,CSARDYGYYEQYF,TGCAGTGCTAGAGATTACGGGTACTACGAGCAGTACTTC
many,TRBJ2-2,TRBV7-8,15,TRBD2,CASSSLAGDTGELFF,TGTGCCAGCAGCTCACTAGCGGGGGACACCGGGGAGCTGTTTTTT
many,TRBJ2-2,TRBV12-3/TRBV12-4,13,.,CASTGVRAGELFF,TGTGCCAGCACCGGAGTGAGAGCCGGGGAGCTGTTTTTT
many,TRBJ2-5,TRBV25-1,15,TRBD2,CASSELAGAGETQYF,TGTGCCAGCAGTGAACTAGCGGGAGCTGGGGAGACCCAGTACTTC
many,TRBJ1-1,TRBV25-1,13,TRBD1,CASRRQGVTEAFF,TGTGCCAGCAGAAGACAGGGTGTAACTGAAGCTTTCTTT
many,TRBJ2-5,TRBV6-5,15,.,CASSYQPSWLETQYF,TGTGCCAGCAGTTACCAACCTAGCTGGTTGGAGACCCAGTACTTC
few,TRBJ2-7,TRBV20-1,14,.,CSARGEGDSYEQYF,TGCAGTGCTAGAGGCGAAGGAGACAGCTACGAGCAGTACTTC
many,TRBJ2-5,TRBV6-5,14,TRBD2,CASKGRETSQTQYF,TGTGCCAGTAAAGGGCGGGAGACGTCCCAGACCCAGTACTTC
many,TRBJ1-4,TRBV7-9,14,.,CASSIYSQNEKLFF,TGTGCCAGCAGCATATACTCACAAAATGAAAAACTGTTTTTT
few,TRBJ2-1,TRBV9,17,TRBD2,CASSVEIWREGYNEQFF,TGTGCCAGCAGCGTAGAGATTTGGCGGGAGGGCTACAATGAGCAGTTCTTC
many,TRBJ1-4,TRBV3-1,16,.,CASSQGVGVRNEKLFF,TGTGCCAGCAGCCAAGGAGTCGGAGTTCGTAATGAAAAACTGTTTTTT
many,TRBJ2-2,TRBV12-3/TRBV12-4,13,.,CASFSTGTGELFF,TGTGCCAGCTTCAGTACCGGTACCGGGGAGCTGTTTTTT
many,TRBJ2-7,TRBV2,14,TRBD1,CASSAGTEVYEQYF,TGTGCCAGCAGTGCCGGGACAGAAGTATACGAGCAGTACTTC
.,TRBJ2-5,TRBV6-2/TRBV6-3,13,TRBD2,CASTWTSGETQYF,TGTGCCAGCACCTGGACTAGCGGGGAGACCCAGTACTTC
few,TRBJ2-1,TRBV7-9,13,.,CASSLEGPNEQFF,TGTGCCAGCAGCTTGGAGGGCCCCAATGAGCAGTTCTTC